This T cell receptor (beta chain) was obtained from a study of blood T cell repertoires in COVID-19. Study-wide context: Both acute and convalescent COVID-19 samples were obtained from the United States, Italy and Spain. Sources were T cells, B-cell-depleted T cells, or PBMCs; the material itself was cDNA or gDNA.

This clone has more than one count but fewer than ten. This CDR3 is built from 11 residues. Trimming took off 8 bases at V and 4 bases at J, with 8 bases between the two ends. CDR1 is SEHNR, CDR2 FQNEAQ, per germline (reference sequence). In the original workflow: For nucleated cells, counts were estimated from reference gene primer amplification. The data were produced by immunoSEQ multiplex PCR, yet TCRdb's version contains in-frame clones alone and is incomplete. D and trimming come from the DNA, and the V and J calls and clone size come from that table. The repertoire holds fewer than 250,000 clones, with 83% as singletons.

V and J are TRBV7-9 and TRBJ1-2, with D perhaps TRBD1 (6 bases). This clonotype was sampled from a woman in her thirties or forties with active or convalescent COVID-19. Sequencing was carried out using peripheral blood. The CDR3 nucleotides read TGTGCCAGCCAGGGGATCTATGGCTACACCTTC. Its translation: CASQGIYGYTF.